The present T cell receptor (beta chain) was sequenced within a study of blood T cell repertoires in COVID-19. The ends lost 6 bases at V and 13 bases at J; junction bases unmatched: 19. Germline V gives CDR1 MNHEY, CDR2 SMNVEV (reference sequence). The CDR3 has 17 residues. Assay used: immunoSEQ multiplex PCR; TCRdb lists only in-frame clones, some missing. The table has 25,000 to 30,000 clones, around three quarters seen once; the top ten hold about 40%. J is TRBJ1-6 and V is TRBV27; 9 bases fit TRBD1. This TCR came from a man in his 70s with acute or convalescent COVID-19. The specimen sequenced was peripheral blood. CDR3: CASSRYLQGAPSAPLHF. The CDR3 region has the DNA TGTGCCAGCAGCAGATACCTACAGGGGGCGCCCTCTGCGCCCCTCCACTTT.